The source of this TCR beta chain is a study of graft-versus-host responses after intestinal transplantation. Across the study: Transplants were multivisceral, liver-intestinal, or isolated intestinal. Tacrolimus and steroids were given for around 3 years to all recipients after anti-thymocyte globulin induction.

Study-level points and caveats: Declines in HvG clones occurring early post-transplant were associated with peak circulating GvH clone levels.

The CDR3 consists of 16 residues. Germline V gene data show CDR1 as SEHNR and CDR2 as FQNEAQ (reference sequence). J lost 4 bases, V lost 1 base, and 9 bases had no gene match. The protocol was immunoSEQ multiplex PCR, while the TCRdb copy is restricted to in-frame clones and leaves out a portion. The sample shows over 100,000 clones, about 93% of them seen only once. A word on this clone: Its antigen is not identified.

The V and J genes are TRBV7-9 and TRBJ1-2; 7 bases are a match to TRBD1. The starting material was unstimulated CD4+ T cells sorted from spleen or lymph node cells, obtained before intestinal transplant. This TCR was sampled from a human donor who received an intestinal transplant. CDR3: CASSLGQGRFGYGYTF. The CDR3 coding sequence is TGTGCCAGCAGCTTAGGACAGGGCCGGTTTGGCTATGGCTACACCTTC.